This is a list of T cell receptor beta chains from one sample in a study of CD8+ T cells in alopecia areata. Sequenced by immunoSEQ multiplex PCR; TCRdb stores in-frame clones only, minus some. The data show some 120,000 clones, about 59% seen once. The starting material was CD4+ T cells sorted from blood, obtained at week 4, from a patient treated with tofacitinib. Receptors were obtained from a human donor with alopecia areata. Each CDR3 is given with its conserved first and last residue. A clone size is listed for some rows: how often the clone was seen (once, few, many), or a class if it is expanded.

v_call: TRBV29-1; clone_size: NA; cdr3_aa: CSVDAGSGANVLTF
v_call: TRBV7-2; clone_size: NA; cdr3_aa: CASSQLGVGGYTF
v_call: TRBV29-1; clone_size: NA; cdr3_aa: CSVAFRGSHYGYTF
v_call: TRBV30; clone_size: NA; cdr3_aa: CAWSVRMNTEAFF
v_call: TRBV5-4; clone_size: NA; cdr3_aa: CASSQDQRGYGYTF
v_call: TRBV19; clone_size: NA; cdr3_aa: CASSIRGTDYTF
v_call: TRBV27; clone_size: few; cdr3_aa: CASSPRERRDNEQFF
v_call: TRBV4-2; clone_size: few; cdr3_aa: CASSHKVLYEQYF
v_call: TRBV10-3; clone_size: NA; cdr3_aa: CAISESATHYNEQFF
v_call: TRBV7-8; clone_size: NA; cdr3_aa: CASSSLGPQETQYF
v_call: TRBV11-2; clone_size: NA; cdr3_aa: CASSLSGAYGYTF
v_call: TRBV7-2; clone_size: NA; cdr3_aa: CASSFGSSGAYEQYF
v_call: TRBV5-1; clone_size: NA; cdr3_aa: CASRTGTDTEAFF
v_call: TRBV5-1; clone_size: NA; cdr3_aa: CASRETSGSYEQYF
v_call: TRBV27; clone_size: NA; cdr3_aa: CASSLSPGGRYYGYTF
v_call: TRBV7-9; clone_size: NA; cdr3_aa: CASSWTEPNEKLFF
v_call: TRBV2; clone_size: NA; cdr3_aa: CASRRTDTQYF
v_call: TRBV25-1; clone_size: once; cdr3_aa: CASSEDRTGGNYGYTF
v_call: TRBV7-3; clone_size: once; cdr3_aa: CASSLYRDNEQYF
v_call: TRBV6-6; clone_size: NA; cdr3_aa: CASPGDEQFF
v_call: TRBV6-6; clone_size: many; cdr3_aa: CASSRQNRGRNIQYF
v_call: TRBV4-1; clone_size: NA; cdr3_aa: CASSQDLGGRVGGYTF
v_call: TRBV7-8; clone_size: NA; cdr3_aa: CASSSGLAGENIQYF
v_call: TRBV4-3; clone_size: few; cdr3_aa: CASSVGTRSEETQYF
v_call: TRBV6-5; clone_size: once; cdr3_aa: CASRGILFF
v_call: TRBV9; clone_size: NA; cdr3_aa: CASSVGWQETQYF
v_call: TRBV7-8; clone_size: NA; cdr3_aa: CASSVVGVTDLSGNTIYF
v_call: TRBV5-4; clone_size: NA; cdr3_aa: CASSRGSGGTSYEQYF
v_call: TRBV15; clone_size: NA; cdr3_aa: CATSREAADQPQHF
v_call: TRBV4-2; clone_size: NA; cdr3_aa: CASSQEGASGGLSEQFF
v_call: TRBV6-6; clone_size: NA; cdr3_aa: CASSRISSYNSPLHF
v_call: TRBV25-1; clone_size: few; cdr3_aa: CASSRGQYGYTF
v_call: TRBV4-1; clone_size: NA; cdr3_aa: CASSPAGGRGYNEQFF
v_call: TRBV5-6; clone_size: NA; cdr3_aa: CASSLVRNEQFF
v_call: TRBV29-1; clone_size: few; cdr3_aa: CSVETGREGTDTQYF
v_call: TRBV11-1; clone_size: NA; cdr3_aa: CASSLAQETQYF
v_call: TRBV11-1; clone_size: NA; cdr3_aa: CASSFDLDTQYF
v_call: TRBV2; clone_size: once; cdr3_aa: CASSGDSVRADTQYF
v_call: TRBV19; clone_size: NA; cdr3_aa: CASNSGDQETQYF
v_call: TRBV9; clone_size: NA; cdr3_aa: CASSVARGAGEETQYF
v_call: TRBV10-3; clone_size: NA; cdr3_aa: CAISESLAGGYEQYF
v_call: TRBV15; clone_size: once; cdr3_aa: CATSRDLRIRDGNTIYF
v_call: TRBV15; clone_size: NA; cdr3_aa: CATSNLRTGQETQYF
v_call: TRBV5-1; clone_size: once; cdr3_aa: CASSFGSGADEKLFF
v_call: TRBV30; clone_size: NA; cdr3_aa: CAWSVKGGGNQPQHF
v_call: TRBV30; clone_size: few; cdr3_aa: CARGGSPNTGELFF
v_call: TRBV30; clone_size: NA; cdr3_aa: CAWSGTTGIWMNTEAFF
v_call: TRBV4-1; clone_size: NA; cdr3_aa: CASSQADSSRNQPQHF
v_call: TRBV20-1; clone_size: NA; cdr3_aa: CSARGDEQFF
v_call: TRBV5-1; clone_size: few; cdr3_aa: CASSPNPGREAEAFF
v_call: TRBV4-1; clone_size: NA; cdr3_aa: CASSQTGSSNQPQHF
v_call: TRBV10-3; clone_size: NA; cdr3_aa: CAISTGLGETQYF